This T cell receptor (beta chain) was sequenced during a study of blood T cell repertoires in COVID-19. The wider study: The United States, Italy and Spain provided the acute and convalescent COVID-19 samples.

Adults between roughly 18 and 100 years of age took part from 24 US areas. Resolution of symptoms, clearance, or two negative PCRs was present in recovered Cohort 3 donors. Trimming removed 3 bases from V and 9 bases from J; junction bases left unmatched: 8. The germline V gene has CDR1 SNHLY and CDR2 FYNNEI. This CDR3 contains 15 residues. Per the authors' pipeline: Reference gene primer amplification gave nucleated cell count estimates. Profiled with immunoSEQ multiplex PCR; TCRdb holds only in-frame clones, not every one. That table supplies the V and J calls and clone size; D and trimming were determined from the DNA. Among under 200,000 clones listed, approximately 82% were seen once.

This TCR came from a woman aged 50 to 65 who had recovered from COVID-19. V usage is TRBV2 and J usage is TRBJ2-7, with 13 positions matching TRBD2. The source material was PBMCs or T cells enriched from blood (not recorded which). Here the CDR3 DNA reads TGTGCCAGCAGTGACCTCGGACTAGCGGGAGCCTTGCAGTACGTC. Translation gives CASSDLGLAGALQYV.